This TCR beta chain was recovered during a study of cytomegalovirus exposure and HLA in healthy donors. The PCR ran on 60 Vbeta and 13 Jbeta primers. Sequencing used immunoSEQ multiplex PCR; TCRdb keeps in-frame clones, though not all of them. This repertoire shows around 180,000 clones, about four fifths found once; its top ten account for approximately 1.1%. Turning to this clone: The germline gene is not matched at one end of the junction; a read error may be the cause.

Germline V gene lookup returns CDR1 SEHNR and CDR2 FQNEAQ (reference sequence). The CDR3 sequence is 12 residues long. The TCR sequence derives from a woman aged 40 to 50 in good health and CMV-seronegative. The J gene is TRBJ2-7, the V gene TRBV7-9; a weak D match, TRBD2 (5 bases). Specimen: PBMCs. The CDR3 reads CSSTPGEFEQYF. The CDR3 bases are TGTTCCAGCACCCCCGGGGAGTTCGAGCAGTACTTC.